The T cell receptor beta chain under discussion was sequenced for a study of blood T cell repertoires in COVID-19. Study at large: Sources were T cells, B-cell-depleted T cells, or PBMCs; the material itself was cDNA or gDNA.

Profiling relied on immunoSEQ multiplex PCR, and the TCRdb table lists in-frame clones only, not all of them. The table lists a few hundred thousand clones, 70% to 90% of them singletons, with more than 2.5% in the top ten. There are many counts of this clone. The clonotype was recovered from a man between 60 and 75 years old with acute or convalescent COVID-19. Sequencing was performed on peripheral blood.

CDR3 coding DNA: TGCAGCGTTGAGGGGGGGCCAGGTTTAGCTTTCTTT. This codes for CSVEGGPGLAFF. The V and J genes are TRBV29-1 and TRBJ1-1, with D maybe TRBD1 (6 bases). The CDR3 contains 12 residues. CDR1 is SQVTM and CDR2 is ANQGSEA in the germline V gene. V dropped 3 bases and J dropped 10 bases, with 15 bases sitting between them.